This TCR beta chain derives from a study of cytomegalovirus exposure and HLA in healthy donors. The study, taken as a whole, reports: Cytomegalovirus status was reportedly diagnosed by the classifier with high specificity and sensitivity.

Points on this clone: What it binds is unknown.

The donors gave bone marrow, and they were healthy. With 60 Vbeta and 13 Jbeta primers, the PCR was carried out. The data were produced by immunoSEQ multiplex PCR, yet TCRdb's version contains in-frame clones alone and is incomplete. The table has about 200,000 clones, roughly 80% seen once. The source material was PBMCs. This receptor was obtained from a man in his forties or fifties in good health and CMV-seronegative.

The chain's CDR3 is CATSSVRTGGRYEQYF. The CDR3 coding sequence is TGTGCCACCAGTAGCGTTCGGACAGGGGGGAGGTACGAGCAGTACTTC. This sequence joins TRBV15 and TRBJ2-5; 10 bases match TRBD1. The J call is uncertain, as TRBJ2-7 better fits the DNA end. The germline V gene has CDR1 LNHNV and CDR2 YYDKDF (reference sequence). This CDR3 comprises 16 residues.